The clone carrying this TCR beta chain was detected a few times. Using immunoSEQ multiplex PCR, the repertoire was profiled, and TCRdb retains in-frame clones only, with some absent. Among about 130,000 clones listed, 80% to 90% were seen once. The V gene end was trimmed by 6 bases and the J gene end by 7 bases; junction bases not matched to a gene: 10. CDR3 size: 15 residues. The germline CDR1 and CDR2 sequences are SNHLY and FYNNEI. This record comes from a study of T cell responses to AZD1222 COVID-19 vaccine. This sequence originates from an adult in good health. The sample in question was peripheral blood, obtained on day 0 of AZD1222 vaccination. The rearrangement joins TRBV2 to TRBJ1-4; 8 bases are a match to TRBD1. CDR3 amino acids: CASSQQGARSEKLFF. The CDR3 DNA reads TGTGCCAGCAGCCAGCAGGGGGCTCGGAGTGAAAAACTGTTTTTT.